The 7 T cell receptor beta chains reported below all come from one sample, sequenced in a study of blood T cells in healthy people across ages. Then a second PCR, running roughly 7 to 12 cycles, was carried out with a sample-barcoded 5' primer and a J-beta primer mix. One entry per CDR3 protein, called by TCRdb with MiXCR from the 5' RACE reads. The data contain around 800,000 distinct CDR3 sequences, roughly 60% of them seen just once; the ten biggest clones take up about 30%. Sequencing used blood. The receptors here all came from a man aged 25-45 years in good health.

The chain carries TRBV11-3 and TRBJ2-3; D assignment may be TRBD1 or TRBD2 (5 bases each). V was pared by 5 bases and J by 5 bases, with 17 bases between. The CDR3 consists of 15 residues. Germline assignment: CDR1 SGHNT and CDR2 YENEEA. CDR3: CASSQRWDDGDTQYF. DNA for the CDR3: TGTGCCAGCAGCCAAAGGTGGGACGACGGAGATACGCAGTATTTT.

This clonotype was seen a few times. The chain combines TRBV6-6 with TRBJ2-7, with D tentatively TRBD1 or TRBD2 (5 bases each). Germline CDR1 reads MNHNY; CDR2 reads SVGAGI (reference sequence). The CDR3 has 12 amino acids. V was clipped by 2 bases and J by 6 bases, with 8 bases between them. The CDR3 loop is CASSYGGPEQYF. Here the CDR3 DNA reads TGTGCCAGCAGTTACGGGGGACCCGAGCAGTACTTC.

This clonotype showed up just once. The chain is built from TRBV11-2 and TRBJ2-1, with D perhaps TRBD2 (5 bases). From germline, CDR1 is SGHAT and CDR2 FQNNGV. The CDR3 contains 15 residues. V was shortened by 5 bases and J by 7 bases, with 18 bases between the two germline ends. The CDR3 nucleotides read TGTGCCAGCAGCCCATGGCAGGCCCCGGGGAATGAGCAGTTCTTC. Protein sequence: CASSPWQAPGNEQFF.

This clonotype appeared a few times. CDR3 coding DNA: TGCAGTGCTAGAGTGGACGAAGGATCCTACAATGAGCAGTTCTTC. Translating gives CSARVDEGSYNEQFF. The V gene is TRBV20-1, the J gene TRBJ2-1; unclear D gene. Trimming pared 1 base from V and 1 base from J, leaving 11 bases between. This CDR3 comprises 15 residues. Germline loops: CDR1 DFQATT, CDR2 SNEGSKA (reference sequence).

There are a few counts of this clonotype. The chain employs TRBV7-3 and TRBJ2-7; possibly TRBD2 for D (6 bases). Germline V gives CDR1 SGHTA, CDR2 FQGTGA. This CDR3 is 12 amino acids long. Trimming cost V 4 bases and J 7 bases, with 11 bases left between them. The CDR3, as DNA: TGTGCCAGCAGCTACGGGACTTCTGAGCAGTACTTC. It codes for CASSYGTSEQYF.

The chain is built from TRBV7-3 and TRBJ1-1; a weak D match, TRBD1 (6 bases). The germline V and J ends were trimmed by 6 bases and 6 bases, with 20 bases remaining between them. CDR3 length: 15 residues. The germline CDR1 and CDR2 sequences are SGHTA and FQGTGA. Here the CDR3 DNA reads TGTGCCAGCAGTCTAGGGCCGGGGGCAATCGCTGAAGCTTTCTTT. It translates to CASSLGPGAIAEAFF.

The chain employs TRBV9 and TRBJ2-1; 9 nucleotides match TRBD1. The CDR3 is made up of 15 amino acids. The junction had 10 bases not matched to a gene; V was cut back by 7 bases and J by 5 bases. CDR1 is SGDLS, CDR2 YYNGEE, per germline. CDR3 protein: CASGPGTGYNNEQFF. CDR3 coding DNA: TGTGCCAGCGGCCCTGGGACAGGGTACAACAATGAGCAGTTCTTC.